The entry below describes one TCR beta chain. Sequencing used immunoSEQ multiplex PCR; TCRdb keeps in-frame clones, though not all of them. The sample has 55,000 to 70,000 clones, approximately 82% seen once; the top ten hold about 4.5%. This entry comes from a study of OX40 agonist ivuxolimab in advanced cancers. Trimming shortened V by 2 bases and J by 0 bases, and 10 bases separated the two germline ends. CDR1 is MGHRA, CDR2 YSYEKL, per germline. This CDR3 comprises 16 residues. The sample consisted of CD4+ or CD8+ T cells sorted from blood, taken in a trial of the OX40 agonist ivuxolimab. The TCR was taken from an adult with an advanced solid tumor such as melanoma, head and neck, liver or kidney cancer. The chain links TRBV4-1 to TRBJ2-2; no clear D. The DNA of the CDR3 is TGCGCCAGCAGCCAAAGGGTGGGCGCGAACACCGGGGAGCTGTTTTTT. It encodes CASSQRVGANTGELFF.